This T cell receptor beta chain originates from a study of blood T cell repertoires in COVID-19. Background on the study: COVID-19 samples from acute and convalescent phases originated in the United States, Italy and Spain. PBMCs, B-cell-depleted T cells, or T cells were the source of the cDNA or gDNA that made up the material.

Under the authors' procedure: Estimation of nucleated cell counts was performed using reference gene primer amplification. Using immunoSEQ multiplex PCR, the repertoire was profiled, and TCRdb retains in-frame clones only, with some absent. The DNA gave D and trimming, while V, J and clone size come from that table. The sample records about 140,000 clones, about three quarters being singletons. V was cut by 2 bases and J by 3 bases, with 17 bases left in between. Germline V gene lookup returns CDR1 SGHAT and CDR2 FQNNGV. The CDR3 is 16 residues long. Sequencing was carried out using peripheral blood. The receptor's source is a woman aged 50 to 60 with active or convalescent COVID-19. V gene TRBV11-2 combines with J gene TRBJ2-7, with D possibly TRBD1 on 5 matching bases. The CDR3 loop reads CASSLKGSAVFYEQYF. In nucleotides, the CDR3 is TGTGCCAGCAGCTTAAAGGGGTCCGCCGTCTTCTACGAGCAGTACTTC.